This entry is about one T cell receptor (beta chain). This sample was taken from a study of tumor-infiltrating lymphocytes in glioblastoma multiforme. The J segment lost 8 bases and the V segment lost 5 bases, leaving 12 bases of the junction unmatched. The CDR3 is 15 residues long. TCR beta libraries were built from RNA through three nested multiplex PCR rounds using modified ARM-PCR. TCRdb reprocessed the multiplex PCR reads via MiXCR and lists one record per CDR3 protein. Here the sample spans thousands of distinct CDR3 sequences, 74% being singletons. The chain recombines TRBV12-3 or TRBV12-4 with TRBJ2-1, with 7 bases matching TRBD1. The source of this sequence is a male donor with glioblastoma. Sequenced material: brain tumor tissue. The CDR3 DNA is TGTGCCAGCAGTCCCAGACAGGGAATTTGGCATGAGCAGTTCTTC. Protein sequence: CASSPRQGIWHEQFF.